One and the same sample provided the 32 T cell receptor beta chains below, sequenced in a study of radiation and T cells in renal cell carcinoma. Treatment defined: 15 Gy SBRT to primary tumor, nephrectomy 4 weeks later. Clones were read by immunoSEQ multiplex PCR, and TCRdb kept only the in-frame ones, dropping some. The sample lists thousands of clones, approximately 65% occurring once. The specimen comprised tumor tissue, sampled from a patient whose treatment included radiotherapy and nephrectomy. Receptors were obtained from a woman aged 55 to 70 with renal cell carcinoma.

Only one count was recorded for this clone. The J gene is TRBJ2-3, the V gene TRBV11-2, with TRBD1 matching over 8 bases. The junction had 9 bases not matched to a gene; V was cut back by 5 bases and J by 2 bases. Germline V gene data show CDR1 as SGHAT and CDR2 as FQNNGV. The CDR3 spans 16 residues. The CDR3 bases are TGTGCCAGCAGCATGCAACAGGGGGTTTCCACAGATACGCAGTATTTT. The encoded protein is CASSMQQGVSTDTQYF.

The chain recombines TRBV11-2 with TRBJ2-7; D may be TRBD1 (6 bases). The CDR3 extends over 14 amino acids. V was cut by 6 bases and J by 3 bases, with 15 bases left in between. Germline V gene lookup returns CDR1 SGHAT and CDR2 FQNNGV. This CDR3 is CASSPPGQHYEQYF. The CDR3 DNA reads as TGTGCCAGCAGTCCACCCGGACAGCACTACGAGCAGTACTTC.

In its sample, this clone was seen a few times. The genes are TRBV5-1 and TRBJ1-2; 7 bases are shared with TRBD1. Germline V gives CDR1 SGHRS, CDR2 YFSETQ. This CDR3 is 13 amino acids long. The V gene end was trimmed by 1 base and the J gene end by 6 bases; junction bases not matched to a gene: 3. DNA of the CDR3: TGCGCCAGCAGCTTGACAGGGGCCGATGGCTACACCTTC. It yields the protein CASSLTGADGYTF.

There are a few counts of this clone. V gene TRBV28 combines with J gene TRBJ1-5; D is undetermined. Trimming shortened V by 8 bases and J by 2 bases, and 7 bases separated the two germline ends. This CDR3 has 12 amino acids. Per germline, CDR1 MDHEN and CDR2 SYDVKM. CDR3 sequence: CASGVRNQPQHF. The CDR3 DNA is TGTGCCAGCGGGGTCCGCAATCAGCCCCAGCATTTT.

By frequency in the sample, this clone is medium-sized (0.01 to 0.1%). The chain joins TRBV6-6 to TRBJ1-2, with unresolved D. Germline V lookup: CDR1 MNHNY, CDR2 SVGAGI (reference sequence). V was shortened by 0 bases and J by 4 bases, with 12 bases between the two germline ends. The CDR3 covers 15 residues. Here the CDR3 reads CASSYSPRNSYGYTF. DNA for the CDR3: TGTGCCAGCAGTTACTCGCCGCGGAATAGCTATGGCTACACCTTC.

This clone turned up a few times. The chain's CDR3 is CASSAPDRGSYEQYF. As DNA, the CDR3 is TGTGCCAGCAGCGCACCGGACAGGGGAAGCTACGAGCAGTACTTC. The chain couples TRBV5-2 to TRBJ2-7; the table names TRBD1, a call not compared with the DNA. TRBV5-2 constitutes a pseudogene. CDR3 length: 15 residues.

The V gene is TRBV10-3, the J gene TRBJ2-1; 13 positions agree with TRBD2. V lost 5 bases, J lost 14 bases, and 6 bases stayed unmatched. This CDR3 has 13 amino acids. Germline CDR1 is ENHRY and CDR2 is SYGVKD. CDR3 amino acids: CAISPGLAGDEFF. DNA of the CDR3: TGTGCCATCAGTCCCGGACTAGCGGGAGATGAGTTCTTC.

This clone was seen a single time. The V call is TRBV5-6, the J call TRBJ1-5; the D is unclear. The V and J ends lost 2 bases and 2 bases respectively, with 11 bases between them. This CDR3 has 15 residues. Germline V gene data show CDR1 as SGHDT and CDR2 as YYEEEE. CDR3 DNA sequence: TGTGCCAGCAGCTTTAGAGGGCTGGGCAATCAGCCCCAGCATTTT. Protein product: CASSFRGLGNQPQHF.

The rearrangement uses TRBV14 and TRBJ2-5; TRBD1 aligns across 7 bases. With 0 bases clipped from V and 1 base from J, the junction kept 11 bases outside the gene matches. In germline, CDR1 is SGHDN, CDR2 FVKESK. The CDR3 covers 18 residues. CDR3 sequence: CASSQDRLGQPFQETQYF. The CDR3 DNA follows: TGTGCCAGCAGCCAAGATCGTTTGGGACAGCCTTTCCAAGAGACCCAGTACTTC.

V is TRBV2 and J is TRBJ2-2, with 10 nucleotides matching TRBD1. The germline CDR1 and CDR2 sequences are SNHLY and FYNNEI. The CDR3 covers 15 residues. V was pared by 5 bases and J by 3 bases, with 3 bases of the junction left unmatched. The CDR3, as DNA: TGTGCCAGCAGTCCCGGACAGGGGGACACCGGGGAGCTGTTTTTT. This gives the protein CASSPGQGDTGELFF.

This clone was counted between two and nine times. The chain couples TRBV4-1 to TRBJ1-4; D gene unclear. Germline assignment: CDR1 MGHRA and CDR2 YSYEKL. Trimming cost V 4 bases and J 6 bases, with 15 bases left between them. The CDR3 runs to 15 residues. The CDR3 sequence: CASSPGPNMDEKLFF. The CDR3 region has the DNA TGCGCCAGCAGCCCTGGCCCTAATATGGATGAAAAACTGTTTTTT.

The chain is built from TRBV15 and TRBJ2-1, with 10 bases fitting TRBD2. J lost 7 bases, V lost 2 bases, and 5 bases had no gene match. Germline assignment: CDR1 LNHNV and CDR2 YYDKDF (reference sequence). The CDR3 covers 15 residues. The CDR3 DNA sequence: TGTGCCACCAGCAGACTAGCGGGAGCTGGTAATGAGCAGTTCTTC. Protein: CATSRLAGAGNEQFF.

The V call is TRBV19, the J call TRBJ2-2, with 9 positions matching TRBD1. The germline V gene encodes CDR1 LNHDA and CDR2 SQIVND (reference sequence). The CDR3 loop spans 14 amino acids. V gave up 6 bases and J gave up 7 bases; unmatched junction bases: 6. DNA of the CDR3: TGTGCCAGTAGAAAAGGGACAGGGAACGGGGAGCTGTTTTTT. Its protein is CASRKGTGNGELFF.

V usage is TRBV6-5 and J usage is TRBJ2-7; D might be TRBD1 (6 bases). The V gene's germline CDR1 is MNHEY and CDR2 SVGAGI. The CDR3 has 13 amino acids. V shed 5 bases and J shed 10 bases, with 18 bases lying between them. In nucleotides, the CDR3 is TGTGCCAGCAGTCGCCGAGGTAGGGGACAACAGTACTTC. This gives the protein CASSRRGRGQQYF.

In DNA, the CDR3 is TGTGCCAGCAGTTACAGACAGGGTTCGGGAAACACCATATATTTT. Amino acids: CASSYRQGSGNTIYF. The J gene is TRBJ1-3, the V gene TRBV6-5, with 7 bases matching TRBD1. The CDR3 has 15 amino acids. CDR1 is MNHEY and CDR2 is SVGAGI in the germline V gene. The junction had 5 bases not matched to a gene; V was cut back by 2 bases and J by 4 bases.

This clone appeared once. The rearrangement uses TRBV7-6 and TRBJ2-7, with 15 bases fitting TRBD2. The CDR3 totals 16 residues. From germline, CDR1 is SGHVS and CDR2 FNYEAQ. Trimming took 5 bases from V and 6 from J; bases not matched to a gene: 8. The CDR3 DNA reads as TGTGCCAGCAGCCCGAGGACTAGCGGGGGGGCCCCCGAGCAGTACTTC. This encodes CASSPRTSGGAPEQYF.

This chain joins TRBV6-7 and TRBJ1-2; D gene uncertain. TRBV6-7 carries the ORF label, with uncertain function. V lost 2 bases, J lost 8 bases, and 12 bases lay in between. The CDR3 has 13 residues. The CDR3 protein is CASSYGGVGGYTF. The CDR3 bases are TGTGCCAGCAGTTACGGCGGGGTCGGCGGCTACACCTTC.

V usage is TRBV18 and J usage is TRBJ1-1; unclear D gene. CDR3 length: 13 amino acids. Between the trimmed V and J ends, which lost 7 bases and 1 base, there was a span of 10 bases. Germline V gene sequence: CDR1 KGHSH, CDR2 LQKENI. This chain's CDR3 is CASFPERNTEAFF. The CDR3 coding sequence is TGTGCCAGCTTCCCAGAGAGGAACACTGAAGCTTTCTTT.

This chain connects TRBV7-2 to TRBJ1-2; a possible D gene is TRBD1 (5 bases). The CDR3 runs to 13 residues. V was clipped by 3 bases and J by 8 bases, with 13 bases between them. The V gene's germline CDR1 is SGHTA and CDR2 FQGNSA. The CDR3 here is CASSFRDPGGYTF. As DNA, the CDR3 is TGTGCCAGCAGCTTCCGGGACCCGGGAGGCTACACCTTC.

V gene TRBV5-4 combines with J gene TRBJ2-7; 9 positions match TRBD1. CDR3 length: 15 residues. The V gene's germline CDR1 is SGHNT and CDR2 YYREEE (reference sequence). J lost 3 bases, V lost 4 bases, and 8 bases had no gene match. The DNA of the CDR3 is TGTGCCAGCAGCGCACCGGACAGGGGAAGCTACGAGCAGTACTTC. Its protein is CASSAPDRGSYEQYF.

This chain uses TRBV28 with TRBJ2-5, with D unresolved. Looked up from germline, CDR1 is MDHEN and CDR2 is SYDVKM. The length of the CDR3 is 14 residues. Trimming took off 2 bases at V and 6 bases at J, with 13 bases between the two ends. This CDR3 reads CASSLRIYGQTQYF. The CDR3 DNA is TGTGCCAGCAGTTTACGGATCTATGGTCAGACCCAGTACTTC.

The chain has TRBV12-5 and TRBJ2-5, with D tentatively TRBD1 (6 bases). Trimming cost V 5 bases and J 3 bases, with 16 bases left between them. The CDR3 runs 15 residues. Germline V CDR1 and CDR2: LGHNT, FRNRAP. CDR3 coding DNA: TGTGCTAGTGGTCTAGGCAGGGGTCCCAAAGAGACCCAGTACTTC. Amino acids: CASGLGRGPKETQYF.

This chain uses TRBV11-3 with TRBJ2-1, with D possibly called TRBD1 or TRBD2 (6 bases each). V was pared by 1 base and J by 0 bases, with 10 bases between. CDR1 is SGHNT and CDR2 is YENEEA in the germline V gene. This CDR3 spans 16 amino acids. DNA of the CDR3: TGTGCCAGCAGCTTAGCGGGGGCCCTCTCCTACAATGAGCAGTTCTTC. Translating it yields CASSLAGALSYNEQFF.

The chain uses TRBV18 and TRBJ2-3; TRBD2 might be the D (6 bases). This CDR3 region has 16 residues. CDR1 and CDR2 (germline): KGHSH, LQKENI. Trimming left V 0 bases short and J 2 bases short, with 12 bases between. The CDR3: CASSPPSGLPTDTQYF. DNA for the CDR3: TGTGCCAGCTCACCACCGAGCGGGTTGCCCACAGATACGCAGTATTTT.

The chain has TRBV27 and TRBJ1-5, with TRBD1 as a possible D gene (6 bases). CDR3 length equals 16 residues. Looked up from germline, CDR1 is MNHEY and CDR2 is SMNVEV (reference sequence). V was clipped by 5 bases and J by 2 bases, with 16 bases between them. For the CDR3, the DNA is TGTGCCAGCAGTCTCCTTACAGGGTTGGGCAATCAGCCCCAGCATTTT. Protein sequence: CASSLLTGLGNQPQHF.

This chain joins TRBV7-2 and TRBJ2-3, with TRBD2 identical over 10 bases. The V segment lost 3 bases and the J segment 1 base; nucleotides outside the gene matches: 4. CDR3 length: 16 amino acids. Germline V lookup: CDR1 SGHTA, CDR2 FQGNSA. The CDR3 region has the DNA TGTGCCAGCAGCTTCCAAAGCGGGGGGGGCACAGATACGCAGTATTTT. It codes for CASSFQSGGGTDTQYF.

The rearrangement joins TRBV6-4 to TRBJ2-1; possibly TRBD2 for D (6 bases). Trimming shortened V by 2 bases and J by 12 bases, and 11 bases separated the two germline ends. CDR3 length: 12 residues. Per germline, CDR1 MRHNA and CDR2 SNTAGT. CDR3 bases: TGTGCCAGCAGTGACCAAGGACTAAGGCAGTTCTTC. The encoded protein is CASSDQGLRQFF.

The chain employs TRBV10-3 and TRBJ2-5; D is unresolved. Trimming left V 2 bases short and J 2 bases short, with 6 bases between. The CDR3 totals 13 residues. The germline V gene encodes CDR1 ENHRY and CDR2 SYGVKD. CDR3 in DNA: TGTGCCATCAGTGAGGTAATGCAAGAGACCCAGTACTTC. Translating gives CAISEVMQETQYF.

The rearrangement links TRBV13 to TRBJ2-1, with a possible D match to TRBD2 (6 bases). V lost 1 base and J 1 base, leaving 8 bases between the germline ends. The germline gives CDR1 PRHDT, CDR2 FYEKMQ (reference sequence). The CDR3 is 15 residues long. The DNA for the CDR3 is TGTGCCAGCAGCTTAGCGGGAGAGTCCTACAATGAGCAGTTCTTC. Protein: CASSLAGESYNEQFF.

This sequence joins TRBV30 and TRBJ1-4; the D gene is possibly TRBD1 (5 bases). The CDR3 has 12 residues. Trimming stripped 2 bases from V and 7 bases from J, with 8 bases between. Germline loops: CDR1 GTSNPN, CDR2 SVGIG (reference sequence). DNA for the CDR3: TGTGCCTGGAGTCCGCAGGGTGAAAAACTGTTTTTT. As protein: CAWSPQGEKLFF.

The chain employs TRBV2 and TRBJ2-7, with D maybe TRBD1 (6 bases). With 9 bases removed from V and 7 bases from J, the gap between germline ends came to 13 bases. Germline V CDR1 and CDR2: SNHLY, FYNNEI. The CDR3 has 11 amino acids. The CDR3 reads CASKTGIEQYF. The CDR3 bases are TGTGCCAGTAAAACAGGGATTGAGCAGTACTTC.

The CDR3 protein is CASSGTSGGRTDTQYF. In DNA, the CDR3 is TGTGCCAGCAGCGGAACTAGCGGGGGCCGCACAGATACGCAGTATTTT. This chain joins TRBV5-5 and TRBJ2-3; 11 positions agree with TRBD2. Germline trimming cut 4 bases from V and 1 base from J; bases unmatched to any gene: 5. The length of the CDR3 is 16 residues. CDR1 and CDR2 from the germline V gene are SGHKS and YYEKEE (reference sequence). The full variable domain, its missing parts supplied by reference TRBV5-5 and TRBJ2-3, is DAGVTQSPTHLIKTRGQQVTLRCSPISGHKSVSWYQQVLGQGPQFIFQYYEKEERGRGNFPDRFSARQFPNYSSELNVNALLLGDSALYLCASSGTSGGRTDTQYFGPGTRLTVL.